The 25 T cell receptor beta chains reported below all come from one sample, sequenced in a study of somatic mutations in cytotoxic T cells in rheumatoid arthritis. Profiled with immunoSEQ multiplex PCR; TCRdb holds only in-frame clones, not every one. Of about 16,000 clones detected, roughly 77% appear once; the ten largest clones hold approximately 12%. Sample: CD8+ T cells sorted from blood. The origin of the receptors is an adult with rheumatoid arthritis.

This sequence joins TRBV6-4 and TRBJ2-3; 10 positions agree with TRBD1. The germline CDR1 and CDR2 sequences are MRHNA and SNTAGT. The J segment lost 3 bases and the V segment lost 2 bases, leaving 5 bases of the junction unmatched. The CDR3 length is 16 residues. This chain's CDR3 is CASSDDWTGGTDTQYF. The CDR3 nucleotides read TGTGCCAGCAGTGACGATTGGACAGGGGGAACAGATACGCAGTATTTT.

The genes are TRBV5-5 and TRBJ1-2, with TRBD1 matching 10 bases. From germline, CDR1 is SGHKS and CDR2 YYEKEE (reference sequence). Trimming removed 4 bases from V and 3 bases from J; junction bases left unmatched: 6. This CDR3 comprises 15 residues. The CDR3 DNA reads TGTGCCAGCAGCGGACGACAGGGGGCCGACTATGGCTACACCTTC. Its translation is CASSGRQGADYGYTF.

The V call is TRBV7-6, the J call TRBJ2-5, with 14 bases fitting TRBD2. The CDR3 consists of 16 residues. Per germline, CDR1 SGHVS and CDR2 FNYEAQ. The trim removed 5 bases at V and 4 bases at J, leaving 6 bases unmatched. CDR3 sequence: CASSKRLAGGPETQYF. DNA of the CDR3: TGTGCCAGCAGCAAAAGACTAGCGGGGGGGCCAGAGACCCAGTACTTC.

The chain links TRBV6-6 to TRBJ1-2; TRBD1 matches 8 bases. Germline CDR1 is MNHNY and CDR2 is SVGAGI (reference sequence). After removal of 3 bases from V and 6 bases from J, the junction contained 6 bases not matched to a gene. The CDR3 length is 14 residues. The CDR3 nucleotides are TGTGCCAGCAGTTATATACAGGGGGTCGATGGCTACACCTTC. It codes for CASSYIQGVDGYTF.

This chain links TRBV5-1 with TRBJ2-1; TRBD2 is a possible D gene (6 bases). Trimming took off 4 bases at V and 9 bases at J, with 20 bases between the two ends. Germline CDR1 reads SGHRS; CDR2 reads YFSETQ. This CDR3 region has 15 residues. The CDR3 DNA reads TGCGCCAGCAGCCCTGGGGCTATGGGGGAGGCTGAGCAGTTCTTC. As protein: CASSPGAMGEAEQFF.

The chain carries TRBV9 and TRBJ2-1, with 9 bases matching TRBD2. The germline gives CDR1 SGDLS, CDR2 YYNGEE. V shed 0 bases and J 4 bases; nucleotides not matched to a gene: 5. The CDR3 has 16 residues. The DNA of the CDR3 is TGTGCCAGCAGCGTAGTTGCGCGGGGGGGATACAATGAGCAGTTCTTC. This sequence encodes CASSVVARGGYNEQFF.

The chain carries TRBV6-1 and TRBJ1-5; D uncertain. V was cut by 1 base and J by 5 bases, with 6 bases left in between. Germline V gives CDR1 MNHNS, CDR2 SASEGT. This CDR3 has 13 residues. The CDR3 reads CASSEDSYQPQHF. The CDR3 DNA is TGTGCCAGCAGTGAAGACAGTTATCAGCCCCAGCATTTT.

This chain links TRBV11-2 with TRBJ2-1, with 10 bases that match TRBD1. Germline V gives CDR1 SGHAT, CDR2 FQNNGV. There are 15 residues in the CDR3. V dropped 5 bases and J dropped 6; count of bases not matched to a gene: 7. The CDR3 reads CASSPGTGEVNEQFF. CDR3 DNA sequence: TGTGCCAGCAGCCCCGGGACAGGGGAGGTCAATGAGCAGTTCTTC.

The chain combines TRBV9 with TRBJ1-3; tentative D call: TRBD1 (5 bases). Per the germline V gene, CDR1 is SGDLS and CDR2 is YYNGEE. Deletions cut 0 bases from V and 0 bases from J, with 13 bases between. CDR3 length equals 17 residues. The CDR3 loop reads CASSVDGTVDSGNTIYF. The CDR3 bases are TGTGCCAGCAGCGTAGATGGGACTGTCGACTCTGGAAACACCATATATTTT.

V usage is TRBV9 and J usage is TRBJ2-5; D gene unclear. From germline, CDR1 is SGDLS and CDR2 YYNGEE. This CDR3 spans 15 amino acids. Trimming left V 1 base short and J 1 base short, with 11 bases between. This CDR3 is CASSVTLGVQETQYF. CDR3 nucleotides: TGTGCCAGCAGCGTAACACTTGGGGTCCAAGAGACCCAGTACTTC.

This clone was detected only once. The chain uses TRBV28 and TRBJ2-5; D remains ambiguous. The CDR3 length is 16 residues. V shed 5 bases and J shed 0 bases, with 16 bases lying between them. Looked up from germline, CDR1 is MDHEN and CDR2 is SYDVKM. The CDR3 nucleotides are TGTGCCAGCAGTCTCCACCAGCAGGCTTACCAAGAGACCCAGTACTTC. Translation gives CASSLHQQAYQETQYF.

This chain joins TRBV9 and TRBJ1-1; D is uncertain. There are 14 residues in the CDR3. With 0 bases removed from V and 0 bases from J, the gap between germline ends came to 6 bases. Germline CDR1 SGDLS, CDR2 YYNGEE. The CDR3 region is CASSVGSLNTEAFF. In nucleotides, the CDR3 is TGTGCCAGCAGCGTAGGTAGTTTGAACACTGAAGCTTTCTTT.

The V call is TRBV6-4, the J call TRBJ2-2, with D unclear. Deletions cut 6 bases from V and 3 bases from J, with 11 bases between. Germline CDR1 MRHNA, CDR2 SNTAGT. There are 14 residues in the CDR3. The DNA of the CDR3 is TGTGCCAGCAGCCTAAGCACGGACACCGGGGAGCTGTTTTTT. This sequence encodes CASSLSTDTGELFF.

V is TRBV7-9 and J is TRBJ1-4; D perhaps matches TRBD1 (6 bases). CDR1 is SEHNR, CDR2 FQNEAQ, per germline (reference sequence). CDR3 length equals 16 residues. V shed 5 bases and J shed 3 bases, with 16 bases lying between them. DNA of the CDR3: TGTGCCAGCAGCCCCTTGGGGGCGACGTCTAATGAAAAACTGTTTTTT. It yields the protein CASSPLGATSNEKLFF.

Only one count was recorded for this clone. Here the CDR3 DNA reads TGTGCCAGCAGCCAGGACAGGGAGGGCAATCAGCCCCAGCATTTT. Protein product: CASSQDREGNQPQHF. The chain couples TRBV7-9 to TRBJ1-5; 8 positions agree with TRBD1. CDR3 size: 15 residues. From germline, CDR1 is SEHNR and CDR2 FQNEAQ (reference sequence). With 5 bases clipped from V and 2 bases from J, the junction kept 5 bases outside the gene matches. Full variable domain (rest looked up from reference TRBV7-9 and TRBJ1-5): DTGVSQNPRHKITKRGQNVTFRCDPISEHNRLYWYRQTLGQGPEFLTYFQNEAQLEKSRLLSDRFSAERPKGSFSTLEIQRTEQGDSAMYLCASSQDREGNQPQHFGDGTRLSIL.

This clone occurred a few times. The chain uses TRBV7-6 and TRBJ2-2; no clear D. Germline CDR1 SGHVS, CDR2 FNYEAQ. The CDR3 length is 12 residues. V was pared by 1 base and J by 6 bases, with 3 bases between. This CDR3 reads CASSLVSGELFF. The CDR3 DNA reads TGTGCCAGCAGCTTAGTCTCCGGGGAGCTGTTTTTT. The full variable domain, its missing parts supplied by reference TRBV7-6 and TRBJ2-2, is GAGVSQSPRYKVTKRGQDVALRCDPISGHVSLYWYRQALGQGPEFLTYFNYEAQQDKSGLPNDRFSAERPEGSISTLTIQRTEQRDSAMYRCASSLVSGELFFGEGSRLTVL.

This clone was detected once. The chain has TRBV27 and TRBJ1-5, with 8 bases aligning to TRBD1. Looked up from germline, CDR1 is MNHEY and CDR2 is SMNVEV (reference sequence). The junction had 4 bases not matched to a gene; V was cut back by 5 bases and J by 10 bases. The CDR3 has 12 residues. Here the CDR3 DNA reads TGTGCCAGCAGTCCGGGGACAGGACCCCAGCATTTT. Protein product: CASSPGTGPQHF.

This chain connects TRBV27 to TRBJ2-7; D unclear. Trimming took off 3 bases at V and 5 bases at J, with 5 bases between the two ends. CDR1 MNHEY and CDR2 SMNVEV come from the germline V gene (reference sequence). The CDR3 covers 11 residues. This CDR3 reads CASSFQDEQYF. For the CDR3, the DNA is TGTGCCAGCAGTTTCCAGGACGAGCAGTACTTC.

This chain uses TRBV7-9 with TRBJ2-2; 7 nucleotides align to TRBD1. The junction had 2 bases not matched to a gene; V was cut back by 4 bases and J by 0 bases. Germline V gene sequence: CDR1 SEHNR, CDR2 FQNEAQ (reference sequence). The CDR3 is 15 amino acids. The CDR3: CASSSTGTNTGELFF. CDR3 in DNA: TGTGCCAGCAGCTCGACAGGGACGAACACCGGGGAGCTGTTTTTT.

J is TRBJ1-1 and V is TRBV9; 9 positions match TRBD1. Germline V gene data show CDR1 as SGDLS and CDR2 as YYNGEE. The CDR3 runs to 15 residues. V was pared by 4 bases and J by 5 bases, with 9 bases of the junction left unmatched. The CDR3 loop is CASSPSGTGKTEAFF. CDR3 coding DNA: TGTGCCAGCAGCCCCAGCGGGACAGGGAAGACTGAAGCTTTCTTT. The full variable domain, with the rest looked up from reference TRBV9 and TRBJ1-1, is DSGVTQTPKHLITATGQRVTLRCSPRSGDLSVYWYQQSLDQGLQFLIQYYNGEERAKGNILERFSAQQFPDLHSELNLSSLELGDSALYFCASSPSGTGKTEAFFGQGTRLTVV.

CDR3 bases: TGTGCCAGCAGTGAGAATGGAGAGAATTCACCCCTCCACTTT. As protein: CASSENGENSPLHF. The rearrangement links TRBV6-1 to TRBJ1-6; D not resolved. Germline-derived CDR1 and CDR2 are MNHNS and SASEGT. The CDR3 runs to 14 residues. Trimming cost V 3 bases and J 7 bases, with 10 bases left between them.

This chain links TRBV18 with TRBJ1-6, with 9 bases fitting TRBD1. V shed 3 bases and J 2 bases; nucleotides not matched to a gene: 5. Germline assignment: CDR1 KGHSH and CDR2 LQKENI. CDR3 length: 17 amino acids. The CDR3 DNA follows: TGTGCCAGCTCACCCGGGACAGGGCTCGCCTATAATTCACCCCTCCACTTT. This codes for CASSPGTGLAYNSPLHF.

The rearrangement links TRBV5-1 to TRBJ2-7; D gene ambiguous. The CDR3 is 13 residues long. Germline-derived CDR1 and CDR2 are SGHRS and YFSETQ. Deletions cut 4 bases from V and 0 bases from J, with 8 bases between. The CDR3, as DNA: TGCGCCAGCAGCCCTCCGGACTCCTACGAGCAGTACTTC. Amino acids: CASSPPDSYEQYF.

The chain is built from TRBV7-9 and TRBJ2-4; D unclear. V lost 4 bases to trimming and J lost 0 bases, with 13 bases between them. The CDR3 is 16 residues long. CDR1 SEHNR and CDR2 FQNEAQ come from the germline V gene (reference sequence). The CDR3 bases are TGTGCCAGCAGCTCTCCCCAGGAGTTAGCCAAAAACATTCAGTACTTC. This sequence encodes CASSSPQELAKNIQYF.

A few counts support this clone. The V and J genes are TRBV2 and TRBJ1-1, with TRBD1 identical over 7 bases. This CDR3 spans 14 amino acids. Germline assignment: CDR1 SNHLY and CDR2 FYNNEI. Losses at the gene ends were 5 bases for V and 3 bases for J; bases not matched to a gene: 6. The CDR3 DNA reads TGTGCCAGCAGTTTAGACAGGGAGGACACTGAAGCTTTCTTT. As protein: CASSLDREDTEAFF.